This TCR beta chain derives from a study of shared clonotypes between healthy human individuals. Across several immunoSEQ plates, the genomic DNA of each subset was split evenly. Libraries were prepared by immunoSEQ multiplex PCR; TCRdb keeps only in-frame clonotypes and omits some of them. The sample has millions of clones, 85% to 95% seen once. Germline lookup yields CDR1 MDHEN and CDR2 SYDVKM. This CDR3 has 15 amino acids. Trimming took 6 bases from V and 7 from J; bases not matched to a gene: 7. The chain employs TRBV28 and TRBJ2-1, with 12 bases identical to TRBD2. The TCR sequence derives from a man younger than 30 in good health. Some clones in this sample may be carry-over from other donors' samples. Sequencing was performed on naive CD4+ T cells from PBMCs. The subset here: CD45RA+ positively selected. The CDR3 spells CASSPTSGSTNEQFF. CDR3 DNA: TGTGCCAGCAGCCCGACTAGCGGGAGTACGAATGAGCAGTTCTTC.